The rows below give T cell receptor beta chains drawn from one sample of a study of blood T cells in healthy people across ages. TCRdb redid the calling of the 5' RACE reads with MiXCR, one entry per CDR3 protein. The repertoire holds 2 million or so distinct CDR3 sequences, with 49% as singletons. Sample: blood. The source of these receptors is a woman in her 40s in good health. Both conserved end residues are part of each CDR3. A D gene is named only where the DNA matches it firmly. The size entry is marked missing in some rows and otherwise reads once, few, many or a size class.

cdr3_nt cdr3_aa v_call clone_size d_call j_call
TGTGCCAGCAGCCAAGAGGGCGCCTCCTACGAGCAGTACTTC CASSQEGASYEQYF TRBV4-2 - - TRBJ2-7
TGTGCCACCAGTGAACAGGGAGCGGGGGCCAACGTCCTGACTTTC CATSEQGAGANVLTF TRBV24-1 few - TRBJ2-6
TGTGCCAGCAGTGAGGACAGTCCCAATTCACCCCTCCACTTT CASSEDSPNSPLHF TRBV6-6 - - TRBJ1-6
TGCAGCGGTACCAGTGTGGGGAGCTCCTACGAGCAGTACTTC CSGTSVGSSYEQYF TRBV29-1 few - TRBJ2-7
TGTGCCGGCAGCCTCCAACAGGGAACGGTGGGGGAAGAGACCCAGTACTTC CAGSLQQGTVGEETQYF TRBV11-1 - - TRBJ2-5
TGTGCCAGCAGCAGGACTAGCGGCCTCGAGCAGTACTTC CASSRTSGLEQYF TRBV9 - TRBD2 TRBJ2-7
TGTGCCAGCAGCTTAGGACAGGTGCTTTACGAGCAGTACTTC CASSLGQVLYEQYF TRBV11-2 few - TRBJ2-7
TGTGCCAGCAGCTTAGCGCTTGGGCGCACAGATACGCAGTATTTT CASSLALGRTDTQYF TRBV7-2 few - TRBJ2-3
TGCAGTGCTAGACTAGCGGGGTTCTACGAGCAGTACTTC CSARLAGFYEQYF TRBV20-1 few TRBD2 TRBJ2-7
TGTGCCAGCAGCTTAGAGGACAGGTATCAGCCCCAGCATTTT CASSLEDRYQPQHF TRBV7-2 - TRBD1 TRBJ1-5
TGTGCCAGCAGTTTATCCGGGAGGGCAGATACGCAGTATTTT CASSLSGRADTQYF TRBV12-3/TRBV12-4 few TRBD2 TRBJ2-3